The 27 T cell receptor beta chains reported below all come from one sample, sequenced in a study of response to subunit inactivated influenza vaccine (dated by TCRdb to the late 2010s). Library creation used RT-PCR. Sequencing instrument: Illumina HiSeq 2500. TCRdb reworked the public reads: Q25 trimming with fastp, MiXCR clone assembly, productive beta chains retained. Every CDR3 protein is listed once, alongside the most common genes and DNA of its rows. The sample table lists about 620,000 distinct CDR3 sequences, approximately 12% of them with a count of one. The ten largest clones represent roughly 10% of the sample. The source was PBMCs from blood, collected on the day of vaccination. All receptors derive from a man aged 50 or older who received an inactivated influenza vaccine. Donor details come from another sample of the same person, matched by shared clones.

This clonotype was seen repeatedly, ten times or more. This chain connects TRBV29-1 to TRBJ1-1; no clear D gene. V was pared by 3 bases and J by 0 bases, with 11 bases between. The germline V gene has CDR1 SQVTM and CDR2 ANQGSEA. The CDR3 sequence is 14 residues long. The CDR3 bases are TGCAGCGTTGATTCTTCCGGGATGAACACTGAAGCTTTCTTT. The encoded protein is CSVDSSGMNTEAFF.

In this sample, this clonotype turned up a few times. The V call is TRBV21-1, the J call TRBJ2-5; the table's TRBD1 call for D was not verified on the DNA. TRBV21-1 is a pseudogene locus. This CDR3 comprises 13 residues. The CDR3 sequence: CASSGRGVETQYF. For the CDR3, the DNA is TGTGCCAGCAGTGGCAGGGGGGTAGAGACCCAGTACTTC.

V and J are TRBV27 and TRBJ2-3, with D perhaps matching TRBD2 (6 bases). From germline, CDR1 is MNHEY and CDR2 SMNVEV (reference sequence). V lost 5 bases, J lost 1 base, and 16 bases lay in between. This CDR3 is built from 16 residues. CDR3 DNA sequence: TGTGCCAGCAGTCCGCTCCTGCGGGAAGGCACAGATACGCAGTATTTT. This gives the protein CASSPLLREGTDTQYF.

There are a few counts of this clonotype. The V gene is TRBV6-5, the J gene TRBJ2-2; D gene ambiguous. The germline V gene encodes CDR1 MNHEY and CDR2 SVGAGI. The CDR3 totals 18 residues. The V end lost 0 bases, the J end lost 0 bases, and 14 bases lay between the germline ends. CDR3 nucleotide sequence: TGTGCCAGCAGTTACTCATCCCATCCTACCGCGAACACCGGGGAGCTGTTTTTT. The encoded protein is CASSYSSHPTANTGELFF.

A few counts support this clonotype. The gene calls are TRBV11-1 and TRBJ2-1, with 7 positions matching TRBD1. CDR3 size: 15 residues. The V gene end was trimmed by 5 bases and the J gene end by 0 bases; junction bases not matched to a gene: 4. Germline V gives CDR1 SGHAT, CDR2 FQDESV (reference sequence). The CDR3 DNA follows: TGTGCCAGCAGCCCCGGACAGGTCTCCTACAATGAGCAGTTCTTC. It translates to CASSPGQVSYNEQFF.

This clonotype was picked up a small number of times. DNA of the CDR3: TGCGCGGTACAGGAGCCAAATGAAAAACTGTTTTTT. It encodes CAVQEPNEKLFF. The genes are TRBV20-1 and TRBJ1-4; the D gene is possibly TRBD1 (5 bases). The germline V gene has CDR1 DFQATT and CDR2 SNEGSKA (reference sequence). The CDR3 runs 12 residues.

Comment on this clonotype: Compared with germline, one end of the junction differs, possibly owing to a read error. V gene TRBV10-3 combines with J gene TRBJ2-3; D uncertain. This CDR3 is built from 11 residues. Germline CDR1 ENHRY, CDR2 SYGVKD. The CDR3 DNA reads as TGTGCCATCAGTAGCAGAGATACGCAGTATTTT. Encoded protein: CAISSRDTQYF.

This chain connects TRBV3-1 to TRBJ2-2; 8 bases map to TRBD2. The V gene's germline CDR1 is LGHDT and CDR2 YNNKEL (reference sequence). The CDR3 is 14 amino acids. Trimming cost V 4 bases and J 6 bases; bases outside gene matches: 4. The CDR3 nucleotides are TGTGCCAGCAGCCTACATAGCGGGGCCGGGGAGCTGTTTTTT. Translating gives CASSLHSGAGELFF.

In this sample, this clonotype turned up many times. The chain uses TRBV7-9 and TRBJ2-6; D uncertain. The CDR3 extends over 9 amino acids. The ends were cut back, 8 bases at V and 9 bases at J, with 2 bases in the middle. Germline V gene lookup returns CDR1 SEHNR and CDR2 FQNEAQ (reference sequence). The chain's CDR3 is CASGNVLTF. CDR3 nucleotide sequence: TGTGCCAGCGGCAACGTCCTGACTTTC.

This clonotype was observed at least ten times. The CDR3 region is CASSLLPDGAYGYTF. The CDR3 DNA reads as TGTGCCAGCAGTTTACTCCCGGACGGTGCGTATGGCTACACCTTC. V and J are TRBV12-3 or TRBV12-4 and TRBJ1-2; D remains ambiguous. Trimming took off 2 bases at V and 5 bases at J, with 15 bases between the two ends. The CDR3 covers 15 residues.

At least ten counts were recorded for this clonotype. As DNA, the CDR3 is TGTGCCAGCAGTCAAGGACAGGGGGCCGGTGGGGAGCTGTTTTTT. Translation gives CASSQGQGAGGELFF. The V and J genes are TRBV7-9 and TRBJ2-2; 11 nucleotides line up with TRBD1. Germline values: CDR1 SEHNR, CDR2 FQNEAQ (reference sequence). The CDR3 sequence is 15 residues long. Losses at the gene ends were 6 bases for V and 8 bases for J; bases not matched to a gene: 8.

This clonotype was observed at least ten times. The chain carries TRBV12-3 or TRBV12-4 and TRBJ2-3; the D gene is possibly TRBD2 (6 bases). The V end lost 7 bases, the J end lost 5 bases, and 13 bases lay between the germline ends. CDR3 size: 13 residues. DNA for the CDR3: TGTGCCAGCATGATAGCTAGCGTAGATACGCAGTATTTT. It encodes CASMIASVDTQYF.

This chain links TRBV6-1 with TRBJ2-7; TRBD1 is a possible D gene (7 bases). CDR1 and CDR2 from the germline V gene are MNHNS and SASEGT. V was cut by 3 bases and J by 2 bases, with 14 bases left in between. The CDR3 consists of 15 residues. The CDR3 region has the DNA TGTGCCAGCAGTGAGCGGGACAGCCCCACCTACGAGCAGTACTTC. This sequence encodes CASSERDSPTYEQYF.

There are a few counts of this clonotype. The chain uses TRBV7-2 and TRBJ2-2, with D perhaps TRBD1 (5 bases). This CDR3 has 18 amino acids. Germline-derived CDR1 and CDR2 are SGHTA and FQGNSA. Trimming left V 0 bases short and J 4 bases short, with 18 bases between. The CDR3 sequence: CASSLAPPTWGSTGELFF. As DNA, the CDR3 is TGTGCCAGCAGCTTAGCCCCTCCGACATGGGGCAGCACCGGGGAGCTGTTTTTT.

V and J are TRBV11-2 and TRBJ1-4; D ambiguous. Germline CDR1 reads SGHAT; CDR2 reads FQNNGV. The V gene lost 7 bases and the J gene lost 1 base, with 10 bases spanning the gap. The CDR3 loop spans 14 amino acids. The CDR3 sequence: CASTQTGTNEKLFF. Written as DNA, the CDR3 is TGTGCCAGCACCCAGACGGGAACTAATGAAAAACTGTTTTTT. The variable domain in full, with the rest retrieved from reference TRBV11-2 and TRBJ1-4, is EAGVAQSPRYKIIEKRQSVAFWCNPISGHATLYWYQQILGQGPKLLIQFQNNGVVDDSQLPKDRFSAERLKGVDSTLKIQPAKLEDSAVYLCASTQTGTNEKLFFGSGTQLSVL.

The genes are TRBV10-3 and TRBJ1-1, with TRBD1 as a possible D gene (5 bases). Germline CDR1 is ENHRY and CDR2 is SYGVKD. The V and J ends lost 0 bases and 0 bases respectively, with 11 bases between them. The CDR3 is 16 amino acids. CDR3 nucleotide sequence: TGTGCCATCAGTGAGTCTGGGGCAGCCATGAACACTGAAGCTTTCTTT. This gives the protein CAISESGAAMNTEAFF.

In this sample, this clonotype turned up a few times. V usage is TRBV7-2 and J usage is TRBJ1-5; D might be TRBD1 (6 bases). From germline, CDR1 is SGHTA and CDR2 FQGNSA. V was shortened by 2 bases and J by 6 bases, with 14 bases between the two germline ends. This CDR3 contains 15 residues. CDR3 bases: TGTGCCAGCAGCTTAATTCCCGGGGGCGGTCAGCCCCAGCATTTT. This sequence encodes CASSLIPGGGQPQHF.

Many counts were recorded for this clonotype. V and J are TRBV7-2 and TRBJ2-2, with 9 bases fitting TRBD2. Germline values: CDR1 SGHTA, CDR2 FQGNSA. V lost 0 bases, J lost 6 bases, and 5 bases stayed unmatched. The CDR3 has 16 residues. CDR3 DNA sequence: TGTGCCAGCAGCTTAGCGGGTAGCGGGAGTCCCGGGGAGCTGTTTTTT. Translated: CASSLAGSGSPGELFF.

This clonotype turned up a few times. The rearrangement joins TRBV29-1 to TRBJ2-7; TRBD1 matches at 9 bases. V shed 7 bases, J shed 3 bases, and the junction held 7 bases outside the gene matches. CDR1 and CDR2 (germline): SQVTM, ANQGSEA. This CDR3 is 13 amino acids long. CDR3 region: CSATGQGLYEQYF. The CDR3 DNA is TGCAGCGCTACGGGACAGGGTCTCTACGAGCAGTACTTC.

The chain is built from TRBV11-2 and TRBJ2-3; 9 bases fit TRBD2. V was pared by 8 bases and J by 3 bases, with 6 bases of the junction left unmatched. This CDR3 comprises 14 residues. Germline V lookup: CDR1 SGHAT, CDR2 FQNNGV. CDR3 amino acids: CASCSGGFTDTQYF. CDR3 in DNA: TGTGCCAGCTGCAGCGGGGGGTTTACAGATACGCAGTATTTT.

A note on this clonotype: An end of the junction does not agree with germline; a read error may underlie this. The rearrangement joins TRBV5-1 to TRBJ2-2; D is possibly TRBD2 (6 bases). Germline lookup yields CDR1 SGHRS and CDR2 YFSETQ. The CDR3 contains 12 residues. CDR3 sequence: CASSSRGGKLFF. The CDR3 DNA reads TGCGCCAGCAGCTCGAGAGGCGGGAAGCTGTTTTTT. The full variable domain, its missing parts supplied by reference TRBV5-1 and TRBJ2-2, is KAGVTQTPRYLIKTRGQQVTLSCSPISGHRSVSWYQQTPGQGLQFLFEYFSETQRNKGNFPGRFSGRQFSNSRSEMNVSTLELGDSALYLCASSSRGGKLFFGEGSRLTVL.

This rearrangement joins TRBV9 to TRBJ2-6, with TRBD1 identical over 7 bases. This CDR3 is built from 15 residues. Germline lookup yields CDR1 SGDLS and CDR2 YYNGEE. The V segment lost 3 bases and the J segment 4 bases; nucleotides outside the gene matches: 4. The chain's CDR3 is CASSEQGMGANVLTF. The CDR3 DNA follows: TGTGCCAGCAGCGAACAGGGGATGGGGGCCAACGTCCTGACTTTC.

This clonotype has more than one count but fewer than ten. This sequence joins TRBV2 and TRBJ2-1; D unclear. Deletions cut 7 bases from V and 7 bases from J, with 17 bases between. CDR3 length: 14 residues. CDR1 and CDR2 (germline): SNHLY, FYNNEI. The CDR3 sequence: CASTPVGRSNEQFF. In DNA form, the CDR3 reads TGTGCCAGCACCCCCGTTGGTAGATCGAATGAGCAGTTCTTC. Supplemented by reference TRBV2 and TRBJ2-1, the full variable domain reads EPEVTQTPSHQVTQMGQEVILRCVPISNHLYFYWYRQILGQKVEFLVSFYNNEISEKSEIFDDQFSVERPDGSNFTLKIRSTKLEDSAMYFCASTPVGRSNEQFFGPGTRLTVL.

With respect to this clonotype: With a much larger clone just one base away, this may be a read error. The chain is built from TRBV6-2 or TRBV6-3 and TRBJ2-7; no definite D call. Germline V gene lookup returns CDR1 MNHEY and CDR2 SVGEGT. The ends were cut back, 4 bases at V and 2 bases at J, with 3 bases in the middle. The CDR3 loop spans 11 amino acids. The CDR3 loop reads CASSWPYEQYF. CDR3 coding DNA: TGTGCCAGCAGTTGGCCCTACGAGCAGTACTTC.

Comments on this clonotype: Being one base from a much bigger clone, this may be a read error. The chain carries TRBV12-3 or TRBV12-4 and TRBJ2-1; D is unresolved. This CDR3 region has 13 residues. As DNA, the CDR3 is TGTGCCAGCAGTTCCATCATTTTCAATGAGCAGCTCTTC. This sequence encodes CASSSIIFNEQLF.

This clonotype appeared a few times. The gene calls are TRBV7-9 and TRBJ2-3; no clear D. This CDR3 has 14 residues. The germline V and J ends were trimmed by 4 bases and 6 bases, with 14 bases remaining between them. In germline, CDR1 is SEHNR, CDR2 FQNEAQ (reference sequence). The CDR3 bases are TGTGCCAGCAGCTCCGCTGGTTGGTTGGATACGCAGTATTTT. As protein: CASSSAGWLDTQYF. Supplemented by reference TRBV7-9 and TRBJ2-3, the full variable domain reads DTGVSQNPRHKITKRGQNVTFRCDPISEHNRLYWYRQTLGQGPEFLTYFQNEAQLEKSRLLSDRFSAERPKGSFSTLEIQRTEQGDSAMYLCASSSAGWLDTQYFGPGTRLTVL.

The J gene is TRBJ1-5, the V gene TRBV20-1; D possibly corresponds to TRBD1 (6 bases). V lost 0 bases, J lost 5 bases, and 17 bases lay in between. CDR3 length equals 16 residues. Germline lookup yields CDR1 DFQATT and CDR2 SNEGSKA (reference sequence). The CDR3 spells CSARDGRDNQYQPQHF. CDR3 nucleotide sequence: TGCAGTGCTAGAGATGGGAGGGACAATCAGTATCAGCCCCAGCATTTT.